Included here is one T cell receptor beta chain sequence, with context. Original processing methods: Researchers report that nucleated cell counts were estimated from reference gene primer amplification. Method: immunoSEQ multiplex PCR; TCRdb's copy keeps in-frame clones and lacks some. V and J calls and clone size are copied from that table; D and trimming were computed from the DNA. Counted here are roughly 77,000 clones, around 90% occurring once; the ten biggest clones make up approximately 6.8%. The record originates from a study of blood T cell repertoires in COVID-19. About the research overall: Acute-phase and convalescent COVID-19 samples originated in the United States, Italy and Spain.

V shed 3 bases, J shed 10 bases, and the junction held 5 bases outside the gene matches. This CDR3 has 13 amino acids. The source of this sequence is a woman aged 80 or older with active COVID-19. V usage is TRBV12-3 or TRBV12-4 and J usage is TRBJ2-1; 8 bases are a match to TRBD2. Sequencing was done on a sample of peripheral blood. The CDR3 DNA reads as TGTGCCAGCAGTTTCGGGGGGGCCAGGGAGCAGTTCTTC. Translating gives CASSFGGAREQFF.